This TCR beta chain was sequenced during a study of vaccination and CD4 T cells after COVID-19. In the study overall: Control cultures were given a CEFX pool, an HIV-1 Nef pool, or no peptide.

Comments on this clonotype: The antigen remains unidentified.

With the Oncomine TCR Beta short-read assay, DNA from cultured CD4+ T cells was sequenced. Genomic DNA was drawn out of CD4+ T cells grown in culture. In TCRdb, the PCR reads were re-called with MiXCR into one record per CDR3 protein. The repertoire holds approximately 9,300 distinct CDR3 sequences, about 38% seen once, with less than 15% in the top ten. The study, taken as a whole, reports: Vaccine-specific clones numbering 304 of 307 showed spike mono-reactivity in convalescent patients.

The treatment denotes: approximately 11-day PBMC culture with coronavirus spike peptide pools or control peptides (ViraFEST assay). Researchers collected the unexposed donor's CD4+ T cells before the COVID-19 pandemic (2011-2018). The source material was CD4+ T cells from blood, cultured in vitro. The clonotype comes from a human donor in good health.

CDR3 bases: TGTGCCAGCAGTCCGGCGGGACAGTTGTTCTCTGGGGCCAACGTCCTGACTTTC. This gives the protein CASSPAGQLFSGANVLTF. The chain has TRBV28 and TRBJ2-6, with D possibly matching TRBD1 (7 bases). CDR3 length: 18 amino acids. V shed 5 bases and J shed 0 bases, with 17 bases lying between them. Per the germline V gene, CDR1 is MDHEN and CDR2 is SYDVKM.